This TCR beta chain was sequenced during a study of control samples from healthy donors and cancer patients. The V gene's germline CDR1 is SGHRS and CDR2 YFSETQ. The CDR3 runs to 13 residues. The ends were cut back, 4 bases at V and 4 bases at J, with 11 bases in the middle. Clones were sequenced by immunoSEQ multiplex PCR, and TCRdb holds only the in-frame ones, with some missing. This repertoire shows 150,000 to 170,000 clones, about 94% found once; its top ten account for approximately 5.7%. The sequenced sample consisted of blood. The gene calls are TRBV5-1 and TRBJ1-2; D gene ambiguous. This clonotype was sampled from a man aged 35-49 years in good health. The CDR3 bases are TGCGCCAGCAGCCCCGATAACATCTATGGCTACACCTTC. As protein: CASSPDNIYGYTF.